This entry concerns a single TCR beta chain. Its antigen remains undetermined. The input lacks base qualities; no much larger clone sits a single base away. The CDR3 goes from the cysteine to the phenylalanine over 13 residues. Of the read, only the CDR3 DNA is kept; its 39 bases are in frame from base 1. The germline V gene (reference sequence) yields LGHDT for CDR1 and YNNKEL for CDR2. The junction shows trimming of 4 bases on V and 8 bases on J, and the gene matches do not reach 6 bases of it. TCRbeta CDR3 regions were amplified from genomic DNA using the immunoSEQ Assay, a bias-controlled multiplex PCR. In the original analysis: Nucleated cell counts per sample were estimated from amplification of reference gene primers within the assay. To quantify the absolute abundance of each unique TCRbeta CDR3 rearrangement, sequence reads were collapsed and filtered. For each sample, productive Simpson clonality was calculated by taking the square root of Simpson's diversity index across productive rearrangements. TCRdb holds this immuneACCESS table with in-frame rearrangements only. Some clones are missing; in checked studies, unresolved V genes explain under half, and the rest has no known cause. The DNA gave D and trimming, while V, J and clone size come from that table. For this sample the table gives roughly 40,000 clones, of which roughly 80% were detected only once. The ten largest account for roughly 19% of the sample.

This entry comes from a study of blood T cell repertoires in COVID-19 (dated by TCRdb to 2020 to 2022). In terms of the full investigation: Collaborator samples came from the United States, Italy and Spain and covered acute and convalescent phases of COVID-19. The material from the prospective study consisted of cDNA or gDNA derived from T cells, B-cell-depleted T cells, or PBMCs. Subjects who had been exposed to COVID-19, were actively infected with it, or had recovered from it provided the deeply sampled blood TCRbeta repertoires that made up the dataset. A freely available public database, intended as a resource for researchers studying the immune response to SARS-CoV-2, is where the repertoires were released. The samples were drawn from the first 160 participants of the ongoing ImmuneRACE study and from under 1,500 subjects provided by 6 global collaborators. The sample metadata nearly always contained a de-identified subject ID, COVID-19 status, age in years and sex. Where available, HLA class I and class II types were obtained from metadata supplied by the sample provider rather than from assay-based typing.

Summary of the overall study and its limitations: The amount of clinical and demographic metadata varied by source and participant and was provided uncurated.

Whole blood was collected in K2EDTA tubes by collaborating institutions according to the institutions' own protocols. For TCRbeta analysis, collaborators shipped samples in one of three forms: frozen whole blood, isolated PBMCs, or DNA extracted from either of those sample types. The TCR sequence derives from a man between 65 and 79 years old with acute or convalescent COVID-19. Recombination linked TRBV3-1 (or the pseudogene TRBV3-2) to TRBJ1-2; the junction holds 8 bases that match TRBD1. Sequencing was performed on peripheral blood. The CDR3 here reads CASSLQGARGYTF. The base sequence is TGTGCCAGCAGCCTTCAGGGGGCTCGGGGCTACACCTTC.